A single sample is the source of the 10 T cell receptor beta chains below, sequenced in a study of blood T cells in healthy people across ages (dated by TCRdb to the mid-2010s). The protocol used for the library was 5' RACE. Sequencer: Illumina HiSeq 2500. A second PCR of about 7 to 12 cycles was run with a J-beta primer mix and a sample-barcoded 5' primer. TCRdb reran the public reads through fastp at Q25 and MiXCR, keeping productive beta chains. Identical CDR3 proteins give one entry, which carries the most common genes and DNA. Within this sample are roughly 1.7 million distinct CDR3 sequences, with roughly 30% of them counted one time only. The ten largest clonotypes hold 11% of the sample. Material: blood. These receptors were collected from a woman in her 30s in good health.

The table lists this clonotype with a few counts. The chain couples TRBV5-1 to TRBJ2-5; D might be TRBD1 (6 bases). The CDR3 totals 14 residues. With 4 bases removed from V and 2 bases from J, the gap between germline ends came to 12 bases. CDR1 is SGHRS, CDR2 YFSETQ, per germline. CDR3 protein: CASSPARGQETQYF. The CDR3 DNA reads as TGCGCCAGCAGCCCCGCCAGGGGACAAGAGACCCAGTACTTC.

The chain links TRBV3-1 to TRBJ2-2; D is unresolved. The germline V gene has CDR1 LGHDT and CDR2 YNNKEL (reference sequence). Trimming pared 5 bases from V and 4 bases from J, leaving 14 bases between. The CDR3 is made up of 15 amino acids. CDR3 sequence: CASSDINAGTGELFF. CDR3 nucleotides: TGTGCCAGCAGCGATATAAACGCCGGCACCGGGGAGCTGTTTTTT.

This clonotype was detected only a few times. The gene calls are TRBV10-3 and TRBJ1-1; maybe TRBD1 (5 bases). CDR3 length equals 13 residues. Trimming stripped 6 bases from V and 5 bases from J, with 13 bases between. Germline CDR1 reads ENHRY; CDR2 reads SYGVKD. As DNA, the CDR3 is TGTGCCATCAGCCAGACGGGGCCGACTGAAGCTTTCTTT. It yields the protein CAISQTGPTEAFF.

V is TRBV7-8 and J is TRBJ2-5, with D perhaps assigned TRBD1 or TRBD2 (5 bases each). The CDR3 extends over 16 amino acids. Germline loops: CDR1 SGHVS, CDR2 FQNEAQ. With 5 bases removed from V and 5 bases from J, the gap between germline ends came to 21 bases. The CDR3 coding sequence is TGTGCCAGCAGCCTCCGGGACGGCCTCCAATCGGAGACCCAGTACTTC. Its protein is CASSLRDGLQSETQYF.

This clonotype was observed a handful of times. The J gene is TRBJ2-5, the V gene TRBV18; possibly TRBD1 for D (5 bases). With the DNA end fitting TRBJ2-7 better, the J assignment may be wrong. The germline V gene has CDR1 KGHSH and CDR2 LQKENI. The CDR3 extends over 15 amino acids. The DNA of the CDR3 is TGTGCCAGCTCACCCGTGGGGCAGGGCTCCTACGAGCAGTACTTC. It translates to CASSPVGQGSYEQYF.

This chain uses TRBV6-1 with TRBJ2-2; unclear D gene. V lost 1 base and J lost 2, with 17 bases in between. CDR3 length: 18 amino acids. Germline V CDR1 and CDR2: MNHNS, SASEGT. The CDR3 here is CASSEGPYLTVNTGELFF. In DNA form, the CDR3 reads TGTGCCAGCAGTGAAGGTCCCTATTTGACGGTAAACACCGGGGAGCTGTTTTTT.

V gene TRBV14 combines with J gene TRBJ2-1; 10 positions agree with TRBD2. The V gene's germline CDR1 is SGHDN and CDR2 FVKESK. Trimming cost V 1 base and J 4 bases; bases outside gene matches: 4. There are 16 residues in the CDR3. Written as DNA, the CDR3 is TGTGCCAGCAGCCAAGTGGTAGCGGGGGGTTACAATGAGCAGTTCTTC. Translation gives CASSQVVAGGYNEQFF.

This CDR3 is CASSESGQRGGTQYF. CDR3 in DNA: TGCGCCAGCAGTGAGTCGGGACAGAGAGGGGGGACCCAGTACTTC. The rearrangement uses TRBV10-2 and TRBJ2-7, with TRBD1 matching 7 bases. The J call may be mistaken, given a closer DNA end match to TRBJ2-5. The CDR3 loop spans 15 amino acids. Germline-derived CDR1 and CDR2 are WSHSY and SAAADI.

The V call is TRBV7-9, the J call TRBJ2-1; 11 bases map to TRBD1. The CDR3 is 15 amino acids. Germline CDR1 reads SEHNR; CDR2 reads FQNEAQ (reference sequence). V was clipped by 6 bases and J by 2 bases; unmatched bases: 3. Here the CDR3 DNA reads TGTGCCAGCAGGGGGACAGGGGGGCCCTACAATGAGCAGTTCTTC. Protein product: CASRGTGGPYNEQFF.

The chain uses TRBV7-9 and TRBJ2-5; 9 nucleotides line up with TRBD2. There are 15 residues in the CDR3. The germline V gene encodes CDR1 SEHNR and CDR2 FQNEAQ (reference sequence). V lost 7 bases to trimming and J lost 1 base; unmatched junction nucleotides: 7. CDR3 DNA: TGTGCCAGCACCGAGGGAGCGGGGGGCCAAGAGACCCAGTACTTC. Translating gives CASTEGAGGQETQYF.